This TCR beta chain was sequenced in a study of blood T cell repertoires in COVID-19. On the study more broadly: The study drew acute and convalescent COVID-19 samples from the United States, Italy and Spain.

This CDR3 is 17 amino acids long. Germline V lookup: CDR1 SNHLY, CDR2 FYNNEI. V dropped 7 bases and J dropped 6; count of bases not matched to a gene: 16. Original data processing: Estimation of nucleated cell counts was performed using reference gene primer amplification. Libraries were prepared by immunoSEQ multiplex PCR; TCRdb keeps only in-frame clonotypes and omits some of them. That table gives V, J and clone size, and the DNA gave D and trimming. The sample has roughly 330,000 clones, about 90% seen once; the top ten hold under 5.5%. The sequence was obtained from a woman aged 25 to 45 who had recovered from COVID-19. The chain uses TRBV2 and TRBJ2-7, with 12 bases that match TRBD2. The sequenced material came from PBMCs or T cells enriched from blood (not recorded which). CDR3 coding DNA: TGTGCCAGCATGGGGGTTTTGACTAGCGGGGGATCGGCCGAGCAGTACTTC. Its protein product is CASMGVLTSGGSAEQYF.